Each of the 2 T cell receptor beta chains below was sequenced from the same sample in a study of Ad26.COV2.S vaccination and SARS-CoV-2 variants. The table came from immunoSEQ multiplex PCR; TCRdb's copy has only in-frame clones and leaves some out. This table has fewer than 150,000 clones, 86% appearing once. Source: peripheral blood, taken after recovery from COVID-19. Every receptor here comes from a human donor who had recovered from COVID-19.

The V and J genes are TRBV2 and TRBJ1-2; no clear D gene. Germline-derived CDR1 and CDR2 are SNHLY and FYNNEI. Trimming stripped 6 bases from V and 6 bases from J, with 8 bases between. The CDR3 extends over 11 amino acids. The DNA of the CDR3 is TGTGCCAGCAGGGGTGTTAATGGCTACACCTTC. Its translation: CASRGVNGYTF.

The table lists this clone with a few counts. The chain recombines TRBV7-9 with TRBJ1-2; no definite D call. This CDR3 has 15 residues. Germline assignment: CDR1 SEHNR and CDR2 FQNEAQ (reference sequence). V was clipped by 5 bases and J by 3 bases, with 16 bases between them. For the CDR3, the DNA is TGTGCCAGCAGCCTCGCCCCCCTCCCGGACTATGGCTACACCTTC. Residues: CASSLAPLPDYGYTF.